One sample yielded the 27 T cell receptor beta chains listed below, sequenced in a study of T cell responses to AZD1222 COVID-19 vaccine. Using immunoSEQ multiplex PCR, the repertoire was profiled, and TCRdb retains in-frame clones only, with some absent. The table lists fewer than 250,000 clones, around 92% of them singletons. Sequenced material: peripheral blood, taken on day 0 of AZD1222 vaccination. The origin of the receptors is an adult in good health.

J is TRBJ1-4 and V is TRBV3-1 (or the pseudogene TRBV3-2); D gene uncertain. CDR1 and CDR2 (germline): LGHDT, YNNKEL (reference sequence). The CDR3 consists of 15 residues. Trimming took 0 bases from V and 7 from J, leaving 12 bases between them. This CDR3 is CASSQERVSGEKLFF. In nucleotides, the CDR3 is TGTGCCAGCAGCCAAGAGAGGGTCTCAGGTGAAAAACTGTTTTTT.

The gene calls are TRBV19 and TRBJ2-3; TRBD2 aligns across 9 bases. CDR1 and CDR2 from the germline V gene are LNHDA and SQIVND (reference sequence). Trimming took 5 bases from V and 0 from J; bases not matched to a gene: 6. The CDR3 covers 16 residues. The CDR3 is CASSESSGVSTDTQYF. As DNA, the CDR3 is TGTGCCAGTAGTGAATCTAGCGGGGTTAGCACAGATACGCAGTATTTT.

The chain is built from TRBV7-3 and TRBJ1-2; 7 nucleotides align to TRBD1. J gave up 6 bases and V 8 bases, and 3 bases lay outside the gene matches. Germline values: CDR1 SGHTA, CDR2 FQGTGA. The CDR3 totals 11 residues. The CDR3 region has the DNA TGTGCCAGCGGGGACAGCGATGGCTACACCTTC. Amino acids: CASGDSDGYTF.

The V and J genes are TRBV24-1 and TRBJ2-2; D perhaps matches TRBD1 (7 bases). The CDR3 is 16 amino acids. The V end was cut by 4 bases, the J end by 3 bases, with 14 bases between. Germline V gene lookup returns CDR1 KGHDR and CDR2 SFDVKD. This chain's CDR3 is CATSDQGGIDTGELFF. As DNA, the CDR3 is TGTGCCACCAGTGACCAGGGGGGCATAGACACCGGGGAGCTGTTTTTT.

This chain connects TRBV14 to TRBJ2-3; D is unclear. The CDR3 length is 14 residues. In germline, CDR1 is SGHDN, CDR2 FVKESK. Trimming took 6 bases from V and 1 from J, leaving 11 bases between them. CDR3: CASRGNAGTDTQYF. Written as DNA, the CDR3 is TGTGCCAGCAGGGGGAACGCTGGCACAGATACGCAGTATTTT.

The rearrangement links TRBV2 to TRBJ1-3; D unclear. This CDR3 has 15 residues. Germline CDR1 reads SNHLY; CDR2 reads FYNNEI. The V end lost 7 bases, the J end lost 1 base, and 14 bases lay between the germline ends. CDR3 coding DNA: TGTGCCAGCATTCCAACGGCAGAATCTGGAAACACCATATATTTT. Translation: CASIPTAESGNTIYF. Supplemented by reference TRBV2 and TRBJ1-3, the full variable domain reads EPEVTQTPSHQVTQMGQEVILRCVPISNHLYFYWYRQILGQKVEFLVSFYNNEISEKSEIFDDQFSVERPDGSNFTLKIRSTKLEDSAMYFCASIPTAESGNTIYFGEGSWLTVV.

The V call is TRBV5-1, the J call TRBJ1-1, with a weak D call TRBD1 (6 bases). The CDR3 has 12 residues. Germline-derived CDR1 and CDR2 are SGHRS and YFSETQ. Trimming removed 7 bases from V and 0 bases from J, with 7 bases in between. CDR3 nucleotide sequence: TGCGCCAGCCAGGGGATGAACACTGAAGCTTTCTTT. Its protein product is CASQGMNTEAFF.

The chain employs TRBV25-1 and TRBJ1-1; 7 bases match TRBD1. This CDR3 is 15 amino acids long. CDR1 and CDR2 (germline): MGHDK, SYGVNS. Trimming removed 5 bases from V and 0 bases from J; junction bases left unmatched: 6. The DNA of the CDR3 is TGTGCCAGCAGTAATATTGGGACAGTGAACACTGAAGCTTTCTTT. Translated, it gives CASSNIGTVNTEAFF.

The J gene is TRBJ1-4, the V gene TRBV6-6; D ambiguous. This CDR3 is built from 15 residues. The V gene's germline CDR1 is MNHNY and CDR2 SVGAGI (reference sequence). The V and J ends lost 6 bases and 8 bases respectively, with 19 bases between them. CDR3 nucleotide sequence: TGTGCCAGCAGCCACTTCCCCGGGTTGGCGGAAAAACTGTTTTTT. As protein: CASSHFPGLAEKLFF.

DNA of the CDR3: TGTGCCAGCAGTTTAGGCGGGACAGGGGGTCAGCCCCAGCATTTT. As protein: CASSLGGTGGQPQHF. This rearrangement joins TRBV28 to TRBJ1-5, with TRBD1 identical over 11 bases. V lost 2 bases to trimming and J lost 6 bases; unmatched junction nucleotides: 3. The CDR3 runs to 15 residues. Germline loops: CDR1 MDHEN, CDR2 SYDVKM.

The chain employs TRBV7-7 and TRBJ1-2; TRBD1 agrees at 8 bases. Germline V gene sequence: CDR1 SSHAT, CDR2 FNYEAQ (reference sequence). The CDR3 spans 15 residues. J was trimmed by 8 bases and V by 0 bases; bases with no gene match: 8. CDR3 region: CASSLADRGPGGYTF. In nucleotides, the CDR3 is TGTGCCAGCAGCTTAGCCGACAGGGGTCCGGGAGGCTACACCTTC.

The chain joins TRBV18 to TRBJ2-3, with D perhaps TRBD1 or TRBD2 (6 bases each). The ends were cut back, 2 bases at V and 3 bases at J, with 15 bases in the middle. The CDR3 contains 16 residues. CDR1 is KGHSH, CDR2 LQKENI, per germline. DNA of the CDR3: TGTGCCAGCTCACCAGGCCGGCCGGGGGCAACAGATACGCAGTATTTT. Its translation is CASSPGRPGATDTQYF.

V is TRBV21-1 and J is TRBJ2-2; no DNA check was done on the table's D call, TRBD2. TRBV21-1 is tagged as a pseudogene. This CDR3 spans 16 amino acids. The CDR3 here is CASLSGTLGLTGELFF. The CDR3 DNA sequence: TGTGCCAGTTTATCAGGGACTCTAGGGCTCACCGGGGAGCTGTTTTTT.

This clone has only a few counts. V gene TRBV27 combines with J gene TRBJ1-5; no clear D. The CDR3 has 14 residues. In germline, CDR1 is MNHEY, CDR2 SMNVEV (reference sequence). The germline V and J ends were trimmed by 2 bases and 4 bases, with 9 bases remaining between them. In nucleotides, the CDR3 is TGTGCCAGCAGTTTACGGCCGGGAAATCAGCCCCAGCATTTT. It encodes CASSLRPGNQPQHF.

This sequence joins TRBV6-1 and TRBJ1-4, with D maybe TRBD1 (5 bases). V lost 2 bases and J lost 8, with 27 bases in between. The CDR3 covers 19 residues. Per germline, CDR1 MNHNS and CDR2 SASEGT. In DNA form, the CDR3 reads TGTGCCAGCAGTGAAATGAGGATGGGTCAGGGAATGTCACGCGAAAAACTGTTTTTT. As protein: CASSEMRMGQGMSREKLFF.

The V call is TRBV6-6, the J call TRBJ1-1; D may be TRBD1 (5 bases). The CDR3 length is 13 residues. V lost 2 bases, J lost 4 bases, and 8 bases lay in between. The germline gives CDR1 MNHNY, CDR2 SVGAGI (reference sequence). The CDR3 is CASSYGGVTEAFF. DNA of the CDR3: TGTGCCAGCAGTTACGGAGGGGTCACTGAAGCTTTCTTT.

V and J are TRBV24-1 and TRBJ2-2; 8 bases agree with TRBD1. The V gene's germline CDR1 is KGHDR and CDR2 SFDVKD. CDR3 length equals 17 residues. Trimming removed 0 bases from V and 2 bases from J; junction bases left unmatched: 4. CDR3 sequence reads: CATSDLPGQGNTGELFF. The CDR3 nucleotides are TGTGCCACCAGTGATTTGCCTGGACAGGGTAACACCGGGGAGCTGTTTTTT.

The V gene is TRBV27, the J gene TRBJ1-2; D remains ambiguous. CDR3 length equals 13 residues. V lost 0 bases, J lost 7 bases, and 9 bases lay in between. CDR1 and CDR2 from the germline V gene are MNHEY and SMNVEV (reference sequence). The CDR3 nucleotides read TGTGCCAGCAGTTTATCGATTGGGGTTGGCTACACCTTC. The encoded protein is CASSLSIGVGYTF.

V is TRBV2 and J is TRBJ2-7, with D perhaps being TRBD1 or TRBD2 (5 bases each). This CDR3 has 13 amino acids. Trimming shortened V by 5 bases and J by 3 bases, and 11 bases separated the two germline ends. Germline lookup yields CDR1 SNHLY and CDR2 FYNNEI. The CDR3 sequence is CASSTDSGYEQYF. The CDR3 DNA reads as TGTGCCAGCAGTACCGACAGCGGCTACGAGCAGTACTTC.

The genes are TRBV3-1 (or the pseudogene TRBV3-2) and TRBJ2-6, with D possibly TRBD2 on 5 matching bases. Germline V lookup: CDR1 LGHDT, CDR2 YNNKEL (reference sequence). V lost 8 bases and J 0 bases, leaving 8 bases between the germline ends. The CDR3 has 14 amino acids. The CDR3 nucleotides are TGTGCCAGCCGGGGAAGCTCTGGGGCCAACGTCCTGACTTTC. The encoded protein is CASRGSSGANVLTF.

The chain joins TRBV27 to TRBJ2-4, with a tentative D call TRBD1 (5 bases). Trimming left V 2 bases short and J 8 bases short, with 13 bases between. Germline lookup yields CDR1 MNHEY and CDR2 SMNVEV (reference sequence). The CDR3 has 14 residues. The DNA of the CDR3 is TGTGCCAGCAGTTTAACAGGTCCACGGGACATTCAGTACTTC. Encoded protein: CASSLTGPRDIQYF.

The chain employs TRBV6-5 and TRBJ1-5; D not certain. The CDR3 sequence is 16 residues long. Germline-derived CDR1 and CDR2 are MNHEY and SVGAGI. V was trimmed by 4 bases and J by 5 bases, leaving 18 bases between them. CDR3: CASSSTGNVRDQPQHF. DNA of the CDR3: TGTGCCAGCAGTTCTACTGGTAACGTAAGGGATCAGCCCCAGCATTTT.

The chain uses TRBV12-3 or TRBV12-4 and TRBJ2-7; D unclear. The CDR3 has 13 residues. The V gene lost 7 bases and the J gene lost 3 bases, with 13 bases spanning the gap. The CDR3 DNA reads as TGTGCCAGCACCCTTTCCTGGGACTACGAGCAGTACTTC. Its translation: CASTLSWDYEQYF.

The J gene is TRBJ1-4, the V gene TRBV7-9, with TRBD1 identical over 8 bases. CDR3 size: 15 residues. Germline V gene sequence: CDR1 SEHNR, CDR2 FQNEAQ (reference sequence). The V segment lost 5 bases and the J segment 7 bases; nucleotides outside the gene matches: 9. CDR3 coding DNA: TGTGCCAGCAGCCCAACAGGGGGAAGGGGTGAAAAACTGTTTTTT. Translated, it gives CASSPTGGRGEKLFF.

About this clone: Within the sample, other DNA sequences also encode this same CDR3. The J gene is TRBJ1-2, the V gene TRBV6-5; 11 nucleotides align to TRBD1. The CDR3 spans 14 residues. The germline CDR1 and CDR2 sequences are MNHEY and SVGAGI. V was pared by 2 bases and J by 5 bases, with 1 base of the junction left unmatched. The CDR3 loop reads CASSYRDRGYGYTF. CDR3 DNA sequence: TGTGCCAGCAGTTACCGGGACAGGGGGTATGGCTACACCTTC.

Comments on this clone: This specimen includes other DNA sequences encoding the same CDR3. This chain connects TRBV9 to TRBJ1-2, with TRBD1 identical over 7 bases. Germline values: CDR1 SGDLS, CDR2 YYNGEE. The CDR3 runs to 14 residues. Unmatched junction bases numbered 4, after V lost 0 bases and J lost 5 bases. For the CDR3, the DNA is TGTGCCAGCAGCGTAGGAGGGGGCTCGTATGGCTACACCTTC. Translation: CASSVGGGSYGYTF. The complete variable domain, with remaining parts taken from reference TRBV9 and TRBJ1-2, reads DSGVTQTPKHLITATGQRVTLRCSPRSGDLSVYWYQQSLDQGLQFLIQYYNGEERAKGNILERFSAQQFPDLHSELNLSSLELGDSALYFCASSVGGGSYGYTFGSGTRLTVV.

The chain employs TRBV27 and TRBJ1-2; 7 bases are a match to TRBD1. Germline CDR1 is MNHEY and CDR2 is SMNVEV (reference sequence). The ends lost 5 bases at V and 8 bases at J; junction bases unmatched: 8. The CDR3 is 13 amino acids. The CDR3 is CASSPEGAIGYTF. The CDR3 DNA reads TGTGCCAGCAGTCCAGAGGGGGCTATCGGCTACACCTTC.